These T cell receptor beta chains were read from a single sample in a study of blood T cell repertoires in COVID-19. Method: immunoSEQ multiplex PCR; TCRdb's copy keeps in-frame clones and lacks some. The data contain 55,000 to 70,000 clones, 79% of them singletons. Sequencing was performed on peripheral blood. The receptors were gathered from a man aged 55 to 69 with acute or convalescent COVID-19. Both conserved end residues are part of each CDR3. D genes are given only for firm matches. Clone size is not always given. Where it is, it says once, few, many or a class for expanded clones.

>TRBJ1-1|few|TRBV5-4|14|.
CASSSRTVNTEAFF
TGTGCCAGCAGCTCCCGGACAGTGAACACTGAAGCTTTCTTT
>TRBJ1-6|.|TRBV19|13|.
CASRVSDNSPLHF
TGTGCCAGTAGGGTGAGTGATAATTCACCCCTCCACTTT
>TRBJ1-1|once|TRBV4-1|13|TRBD1
CASSQGQGTEAFF
TGCGCCAGCAGCCAAGGACAGGGCACTGAAGCTTTCTTT
>TRBJ2-7|.|TRBV7-9|12|.
CASSLLTYEQYF
TGTGCCAGCAGCTTATTAACCTACGAGCAGTACTTC
>TRBJ1-5|once|TRBV18|14|.
CASSPEISNQPQHF
TGTGCCAGCTCACCAGAGATTAGCAATCAGCCCCAGCATTTT
>TRBJ1-2|.|TRBV10-3|11|.
CAISESDFYTF
TGTGCCATCAGTGAGAGCGATTTCTACACCTTC
>TRBJ1-6|.|TRBV9|15|.
CASSVDSTYNSPLHF
TGTGCCAGCAGCGTTGACAGTACCTATAATTCACCCCTCCACTTT
>TRBJ1-2|few|TRBV29-1|14|.
CSVLAPQGLRGYTF
TGCAGCGTGTTGGCCCCACAGGGCTTGCGTGGCTACACCTTC
>TRBJ2-4|.|TRBV6-4|13|.
CASSLARPGIQYF
TGTGCCAGCAGTCTAGCTCGTCCGGGCATTCAGTACTTC
>TRBJ2-7|few|TRBV6-5|14|TRBD2
CASSRSAGVYEQYF
TGTGCCAGCAGTCGGTCAGCGGGGGTCTACGAGCAGTACTTC
>TRBJ1-1|.|TRBV10-3|12|.
CASSFVNTEAFF
TGTGCCTCGAGCTTTGTGAACACTGAAGCTTTCTTT
>TRBJ2-3|once|TRBV9|19|.
CASSVSKSGQGSSTDTQYF
TGTGCCAGCAGCGTTAGTAAGTCGGGGCAGGGGTCATCCACAGATACGCAGTATTTT
>TRBJ2-1|.|TRBV11-2|13|.
CASSWTTVNEQFF
TGTGCCAGCAGCTGGACTACCGTAAATGAGCAGTTCTTC
>TRBJ2-1|.|TRBV24-1|15|TRBD1
CATSVRQGRLNEQFF
TGTGCCACCAGTGTTAGACAGGGGAGATTGAATGAGCAGTTCTTC
>TRBJ1-1|.|TRBV10-2|12|.
CASGRLNTEAFF
TGCGCCAGCGGTCGGTTGAACACTGAAGCTTTCTTT
>TRBJ2-1|.|TRBV7-3|16|.
CASSLSGARSYNEQFF
TGTGCCAGCAGCTTAAGCGGGGCGCGCTCCTACAATGAGCAGTTCTTC
>TRBJ2-5|.|TRBV5-1|15|TRBD2
CASRLGTSVGETQYF
TGCGCCAGCAGATTGGGGACTAGCGTAGGGGAGACCCAGTACTTC
>TRBJ1-3|.|TRBV18|16|TRBD1
CASSSTGTGLGNTIYF
TGTGCCAGCTCATCGACCGGGACAGGTTTAGGAAACACCATATATTTT
>TRBJ1-6|.|TRBV5-4|14|.
CASSLGTNNSPLHF
TGTGCCAGCAGCCTTGGGACTAATAATTCACCCCTCCACTTT
>TRBJ1-2|.|TRBV12-3/TRBV12-4|12|.
CASSAQGYGYTF
TGTGCCAGCAGTGCCCAGGGCTATGGCTACACCTTC
>TRBJ2-3|.|TRBV11-2|16|TRBD2
CASSDLAGGSTDTQYF
TGTGCCAGCAGCGACCTGGCGGGGGGCAGCACAGATACGCAGTATTTT
>TRBJ2-7|few|TRBV7-2|16|TRBD1
CASSRTGTGGSYEQYF
TGTGCCAGCAGCCGGACCGGGACAGGGGGCTCCTACGAGCAGTACTTC
>TRBJ2-3|.|TRBV5-1|16|.
CASSLAQILGEDTQYF
TGCGCCAGCAGCTTGGCGCAGATACTGGGAGAAGATACGCAGTATTTT
>TRBJ2-1|.|TRBV24-1|17|TRBD2
CATSDYSGGLGIGEQFF
TGTGCCACCAGTGATTATAGCGGGGGGCTCGGGATAGGTGAGCAGTTCTTC
>TRBJ1-4|.|TRBV19|15|.
CASSSQGATNEKLFF
TGTGCCAGTAGTAGTCAGGGCGCAACTAATGAAAAACTGTTTTTT
>TRBJ2-1|.|TRBV12-3/TRBV12-4|13|.
CASRPRAGNEQFF
TGTGCCAGCAGGCCCAGGGCCGGCAATGAGCAGTTCTTC
>TRBJ1-2|.|TRBV19|14|TRBD1
CASSLRQGDYGYTF
TGTGCCAGTAGTCTTCGACAGGGAGACTATGGCTACACCTTC
>TRBJ2-7|.|TRBV12-3/TRBV12-4|13|.
CASSLRVPNEQYF
TGTGCCAGCAGTTTACGGGTTCCAAACGAGCAGTACTTC
>TRBJ1-2|.|TRBV5-1|14|TRBD1
CASSLSQTGSDYTF
TGCGCCAGCAGCTTGTCCCAGACAGGGTCGGACTACACCTTC
>TRBJ2-2|few|TRBV5-1|16|.
CASSLDRPTNTGELFF
TGCGCCAGCAGCTTGGACAGGCCGACGAACACCGGGGAGCTGTTTTTT
>TRBJ1-1|.|TRBV2|16|.
CASSYQIQGHKTEAFF
TGTGCCAGCAGTTACCAGATTCAGGGACATAAGACTGAAGCTTTCTTT
>TRBJ2-2|medium-sized|TRBV5-6|15|TRBD1
CASSLDRGPTGELFF
TGTGCCAGCAGCCTCGACAGGGGGCCGACCGGGGAGCTGTTTTTT
>TRBJ1-1|.|TRBV13|13|TRBD1
CASSLGGQSEAFF
TGTGCCAGCAGCTTAGGGGGACAGAGTGAAGCTTTCTTT
>TRBJ1-1|.|TRBV5-1|17|TRBD1
CASRAPQGQGANTEAFF
TGCGCCAGCAGAGCGCCCCAGGGACAGGGGGCAAACACTGAAGCTTTCTTT
>TRBJ2-5|.|TRBV14|15|TRBD2
CASSQPLAGTETQYF
TGTGCCAGCAGCCAGCCCCTAGCGGGGACGGAGACCCAGTACTTC
>TRBJ2-3|.|TRBV30|15|TRBD1
CAWSGQGSRADTQYF
TGTGCCTGGAGTGGACAGGGGTCAAGAGCAGATACGCAGTATTTT
>TRBJ1-5|.|TRBV7-9|14|.
CASSLTGSNQPQHF
TGTGCCAGCAGCTTAACAGGGAGCAATCAGCCCCAGCATTTT
>TRBJ1-1|once|TRBV29-1|13|TRBD1
CSGGQGARTEAFF
TGCAGCGGTGGACAGGGGGCGAGAACTGAAGCTTTCTTT
>TRBJ2-5|.|TRBV15|15|TRBD1
CATSRGVGTEETQYF
TGTGCCACCAGCAGAGGGGTTGGGACAGAAGAGACCCAGTACTTC
>TRBJ2-5|once|TRBV2|14|.
CASTSRTAEETQYF
TGTGCCAGCACCAGCCGGACAGCTGAAGAGACCCAGTACTTC
>TRBJ1-5|.|TRBV6-4|13|TRBD1
CASAQGAGQPQHF
TGTGCCAGTGCACAGGGGGCTGGTCAGCCCCAGCATTTT
>TRBJ1-4|.|TRBV5-4|14|.
CASSSRSDGEKLFF
TGTGCCAGCAGCTCGAGGAGTGACGGAGAAAAACTGTTTTTT
>TRBJ2-7|.|TRBV7-2|13|.
CASSLQGPYEQYF
TGTGCCAGCAGCTTGCAGGGGCCCTACGAGCAGTACTTC
>TRBJ2-2|.|TRBV18|15|.
CASSPAGANTGELFF
TGTGCCAGCTCACCAGCTGGAGCGAACACCGGGGAGCTGTTTTTT
>TRBJ2-3|.|TRBV4-2|18|TRBD2
CASSQVSSGGQRGDTQYF
TGTGCCAGCAGCCAAGTGTCTAGCGGGGGTCAACGTGGAGATACGCAGTATTTT
>TRBJ1-1|.|TRBV18|14|TRBD1
CASSPTGVDTEAFF
TGTGCCAGCTCACCCACAGGGGTTGACACTGAAGCTTTCTTT
>TRBJ2-7|.|TRBV2|15|.
CASSIIRGPPYEQYF
TGTGCCAGCAGCATTATCCGGGGTCCCCCCTACGAGCAGTACTTC
>TRBJ1-2|.|TRBV10-3|14|.
CAISESMGVEGYTF
TGTGCCATCAGTGAGTCGATGGGCGTAGAAGGCTACACCTTC
>TRBJ1-2|.|TRBV11-2|13|.
CASSQQDFDGYTF
TGTGCCAGCAGCCAGCAGGATTTCGATGGCTACACCTTC